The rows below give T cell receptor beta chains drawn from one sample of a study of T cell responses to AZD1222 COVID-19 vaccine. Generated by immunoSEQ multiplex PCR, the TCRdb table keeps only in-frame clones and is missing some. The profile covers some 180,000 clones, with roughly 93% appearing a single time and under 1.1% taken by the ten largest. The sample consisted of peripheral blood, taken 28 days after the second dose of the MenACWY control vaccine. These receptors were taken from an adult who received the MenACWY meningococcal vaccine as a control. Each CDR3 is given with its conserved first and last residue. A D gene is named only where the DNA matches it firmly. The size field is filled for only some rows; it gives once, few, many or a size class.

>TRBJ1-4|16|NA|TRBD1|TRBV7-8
TGTGCCAGCAGCGCGCGGACAGGGGCAACTAATGAAAAACTGTTTTTT
CASSARTGATNEKLFF
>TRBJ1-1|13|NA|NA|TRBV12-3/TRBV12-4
TGTGCCAGCAAGGTTGAGGGCAGGACTGAAGCTTTCTTT
CASKVEGRTEAFF
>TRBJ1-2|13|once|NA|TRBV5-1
TGCGCCAGCAACCCAGGGAGAAGCTATGGCTACACCTTC
CASNPGRSYGYTF
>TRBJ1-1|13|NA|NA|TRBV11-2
TGTGCCAGCAGCTTGACGCTGAACACTGAAGCTTTCTTT
CASSLTLNTEAFF
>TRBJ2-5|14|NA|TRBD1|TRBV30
TGTGCCTGGAGTTACCGGGACAGGGAGGAGACCCAGTACTTC
CAWSYRDREETQYF
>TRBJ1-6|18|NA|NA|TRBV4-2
TGTGCCAGCAGCCAAGAAAGGCAGGGCCCAGGAGGTAATTCACCCCTCCACTTT
CASSQERQGPGGNSPLHF
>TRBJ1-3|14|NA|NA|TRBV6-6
TGTGCCAGCAGAGACAGTATCTCTGGAAACACCATATATTTT
CASRDSISGNTIYF
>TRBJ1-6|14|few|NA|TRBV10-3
TGTGCCATCAGTGACGTCAGGGATAATTCACCCCTCCACTTT
CAISDVRDNSPLHF
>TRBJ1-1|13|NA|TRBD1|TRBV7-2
TGTGCCAGCAGCTCACAAGGACAGGGGGCAGCTTTCTTT
CASSSQGQGAAFF
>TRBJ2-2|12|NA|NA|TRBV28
TGTGCCAGCAGTTTGGACGCCGGGGAGCTGTTTTTT
CASSLDAGELFF
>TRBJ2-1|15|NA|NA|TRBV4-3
TGCGCCAGCAGCCGAAACAGGGCAGGTAACAATGAGCAGTTCTTC
CASSRNRAGNNEQFF
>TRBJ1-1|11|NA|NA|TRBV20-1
TGCAGTGCTAGACAGGTAGCGGCAGCTTTCTTT
CSARQVAAAFF
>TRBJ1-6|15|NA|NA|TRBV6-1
TGTGCCAGCAGTGAAGGGAACTCCTATAATTCACCCCTCCACTTT
CASSEGNSYNSPLHF
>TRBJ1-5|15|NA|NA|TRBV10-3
TGTGCCATCAGTGAGTCGGACGGTAGCAATCAGCCCCAGCATTTT
CAISESDGSNQPQHF
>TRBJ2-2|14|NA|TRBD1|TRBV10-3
TGTGCCATCAGTAGGACAGGGGACACCGGGGAGCTGTTTTTT
CAISRTGDTGELFF
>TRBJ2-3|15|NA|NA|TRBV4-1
TGCGCCAGCAGCCTGGACTGGTCTAGCACAGATACGCAGTATTTT
CASSLDWSSTDTQYF
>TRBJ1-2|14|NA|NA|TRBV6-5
TGTGCCAGCAGTTCCGCCGGGACATATTATGGCTACACCTTC
CASSSAGTYYGYTF
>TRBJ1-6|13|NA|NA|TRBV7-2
TGTGCCAGCAGCCCTGTTATAGGGTCACCCCTCCACTTT
CASSPVIGSPLHF
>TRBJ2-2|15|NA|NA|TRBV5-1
TGCGCCAGCAGCCCCGGGTCCTCCGAGGTCGGGGAGCTGTTTTTT
CASSPGSSEVGELFF
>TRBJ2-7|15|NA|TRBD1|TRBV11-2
TGTGCCAGCAGCTTTAGTGGGCAGGGGGACTACGAGCAGTACTTC
CASSFSGQGDYEQYF
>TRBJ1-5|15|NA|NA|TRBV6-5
TGTGCCAGCAGCATAACGTTAGATGGCAATCAGCCCCAGCATTTT
CASSITLDGNQPQHF
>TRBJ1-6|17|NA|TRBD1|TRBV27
TGTGCCAGCAGCCCCCCCTTCACAGACAGGGCCAGGTCACCCCTCCACTTT
CASSPPFTDRARSPLHF
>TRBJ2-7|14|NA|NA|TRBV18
TGTGCCAGCTCACCACCGGCCCAGACCTACGAGCAGTACTTC
CASSPPAQTYEQYF
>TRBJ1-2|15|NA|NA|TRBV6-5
TGTGCCAGCAGCCTAGGGCAGGGGATTGGGGCTGGCTACACCTTC
CASSLGQGIGAGYTF
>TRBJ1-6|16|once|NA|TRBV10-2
TGCGCCAGCAGTGAGTCGACCGGGGCTTATAATTCACCCCTCCACTTT
CASSESTGAYNSPLHF
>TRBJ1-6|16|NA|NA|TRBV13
TGTGCCAGCAGCTTTGGTGTGGGGTCCCGAAATTCACCCCTCCACTTT
CASSFGVGSRNSPLHF
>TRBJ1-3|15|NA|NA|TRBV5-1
TGCGCCAGCAGTATAGGGGCCCGCTCTGGAAACACCATATATTTT
CASSIGARSGNTIYF
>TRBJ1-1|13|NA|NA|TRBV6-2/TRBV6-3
TGTGCCAGCAGTTACCGGGACGGCACTGAAGCTTTCTTT
CASSYRDGTEAFF
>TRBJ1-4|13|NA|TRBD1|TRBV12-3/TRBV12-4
TGTGCCAGCAGTGGACAGGGAAGTGAAAAACTGTTTTTT
CASSGQGSEKLFF
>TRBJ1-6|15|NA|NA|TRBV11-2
TGTGCCAGCAGCTTAGTCGTTCACTATAATTCACCCCTCCACTTT
CASSLVVHYNSPLHF
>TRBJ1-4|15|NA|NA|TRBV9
TGTGCCAGCAGCGTATCACAGGGAGGGAATGAAAAACTGTTTTTT
CASSVSQGGNEKLFF
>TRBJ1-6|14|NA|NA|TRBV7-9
TGTGCCAGCAGCTCAGGACAGTCTTCCTCACCCCTCCACTTT
CASSSGQSSSPLHF
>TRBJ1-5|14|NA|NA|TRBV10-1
TGCGCCAACATGACCACAGGGAGCAATCAGCCCCAGCATTTT
CANMTTGSNQPQHF
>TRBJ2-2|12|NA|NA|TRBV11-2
TGTGCCAGCAGCACGGGCCTCGGGGAGCTGTTTTTT
CASSTGLGELFF
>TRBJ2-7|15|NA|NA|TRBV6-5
TGTGCCAGCAGTTACCGTACCGTTGTTAGCTACGAGCAGTACTTC
CASSYRTVVSYEQYF
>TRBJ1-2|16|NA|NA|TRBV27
TGTGCCAGCAGTCCAATGCCCGGACAGCGGGGCTATGGCTACACCTTC
CASSPMPGQRGYGYTF
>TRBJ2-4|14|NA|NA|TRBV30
TGTGCCTGGAGTGTACGGGGGGCCAAAAACATTCAGTACTTC
CAWSVRGAKNIQYF
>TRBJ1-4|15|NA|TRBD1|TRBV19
TGTGCCAGTAACGACGTGACAGGGGGTGGGGAAAAACTGTTTTTT
CASNDVTGGGEKLFF
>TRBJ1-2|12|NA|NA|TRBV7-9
TGTGCCAGCAGCCCCCAAGGGTATGGCTACACCTTC
CASSPQGYGYTF
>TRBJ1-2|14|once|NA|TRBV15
TGTGCCACCAGCAGAGATCGACAGGCCTATGGCTACACCTTC
CATSRDRQAYGYTF
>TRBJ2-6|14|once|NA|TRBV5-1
TGCGCCAGCAGCCAGGACAGTGGGGCCAACGTCCTGACTTTC
CASSQDSGANVLTF
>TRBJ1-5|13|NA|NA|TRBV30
TGTGCCTGGAGTAGGACTAGCAATCAGCCCCAGCATTTT
CAWSRTSNQPQHF
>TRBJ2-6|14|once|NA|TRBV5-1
TGCGCCAGCAGCTCGAAGGCTGGGGCCAACGTCCTGACTTTC
CASSSKAGANVLTF
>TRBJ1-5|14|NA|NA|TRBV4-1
TGCGCCAGCAGCCAAGATTCCAGGGGTCAGCCCCAGCATTTT
CASSQDSRGQPQHF
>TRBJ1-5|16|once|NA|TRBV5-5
TGTGCCAGCAGCACCCAAACGGGGGAAAGCAATCAGCCCCAGCATTTT
CASSTQTGESNQPQHF